This section outlines one T cell receptor (beta chain) sequence together with its context. The data were obtained in a study of human T cells and chemical hapten exposure. Germline V CDR1 and CDR2: LNHNV, YYDKDF (reference sequence). The ends were cut back, 4 bases at V and 2 bases at J, with 6 bases in the middle. CDR3 length equals 13 residues. The time point here: healthy volunteer bleed at 6 weeks. The template was total RNA from unfractionated whole blood. Via MiXCR, TCRdb re-called the RACE reads, giving one row per CDR3 protein. The table records 40,000 to 45,000 distinct CDR3 sequences, about 3.5% of them present only once.

The sequencing sample was made of whole blood. The J gene is TRBJ1-5, the V gene TRBV15; no definite D call. The sequence was collected from a human donor in good health. Some clones in this sample may be carry-over from other donors' samples. In DNA form, the CDR3 reads TGTGCCACCAGCACGGAAGGCAATCAGCCCCAGCATTTT. Residues: CATSTEGNQPQHF.